The present entry profiles one TCR beta chain with its context. Its specificity is unknown. One junction end disagrees with the germline gene, perhaps due to a read error. The source of the sample is a study of hypomethylating agent response in myelodysplastic syndrome. Points from the study as a whole: Only about eleven patients were analyzed in this small cohort.

This CDR3 is built from 14 residues. Looked up from germline, CDR1 is MNHNY and CDR2 is SVGAGI (reference sequence). The assay was immunoSEQ multiplex PCR, and TCRdb's table has in-frame clones only and misses some. The data show 5,000 or so clones, roughly four fifths seen once. The TCR was taken from a human donor with myelodysplastic syndrome. Specimen: bone marrow, collected before or after starting hypomethylating agent treatment for myelodysplastic syndrome (not recorded which). The chain carries TRBV6-6 and TRBJ2-7; 7 nucleotides match TRBD1. The CDR3 loop reads CASSYSQDRRYRHF. CDR3 bases: TGTGCCAGCAGTTACTCGCAGGACAGGCGGTATCGGCACTTC.